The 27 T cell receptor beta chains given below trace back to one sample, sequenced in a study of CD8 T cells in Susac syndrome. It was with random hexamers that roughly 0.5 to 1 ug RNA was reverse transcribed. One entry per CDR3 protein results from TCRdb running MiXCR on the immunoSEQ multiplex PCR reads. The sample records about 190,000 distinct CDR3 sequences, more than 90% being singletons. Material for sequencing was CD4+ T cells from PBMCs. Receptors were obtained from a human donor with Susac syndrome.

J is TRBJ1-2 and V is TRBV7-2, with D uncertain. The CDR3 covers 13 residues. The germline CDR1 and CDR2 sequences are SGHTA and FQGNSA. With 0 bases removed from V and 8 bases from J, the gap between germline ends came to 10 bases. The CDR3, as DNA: TGTGCCAGCAGCTTAGCCCTTTGGAACGGCTACACCTTC. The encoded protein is CASSLALWNGYTF.

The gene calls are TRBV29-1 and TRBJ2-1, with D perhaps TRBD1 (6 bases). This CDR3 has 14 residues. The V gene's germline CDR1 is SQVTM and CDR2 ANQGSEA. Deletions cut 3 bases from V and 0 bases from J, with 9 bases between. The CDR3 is CSVDRGSSYNEQFF. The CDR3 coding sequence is TGCAGCGTTGACAGGGGCAGCTCCTACAATGAGCAGTTCTTC.

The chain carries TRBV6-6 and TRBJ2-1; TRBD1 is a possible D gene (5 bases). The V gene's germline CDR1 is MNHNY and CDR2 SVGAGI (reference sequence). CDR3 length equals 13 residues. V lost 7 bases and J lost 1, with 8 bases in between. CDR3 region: CASTDSSYNEQFF. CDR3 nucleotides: TGTGCCAGCACTGACAGTTCCTACAATGAGCAGTTCTTC.

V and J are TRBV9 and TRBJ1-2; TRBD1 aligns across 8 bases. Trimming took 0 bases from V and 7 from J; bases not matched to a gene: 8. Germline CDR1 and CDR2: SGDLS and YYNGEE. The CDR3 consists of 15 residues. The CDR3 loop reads CASSVAPDRVGGYTF. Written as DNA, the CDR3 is TGTGCCAGCAGCGTAGCCCCGGACAGGGTCGGTGGCTACACCTTC.

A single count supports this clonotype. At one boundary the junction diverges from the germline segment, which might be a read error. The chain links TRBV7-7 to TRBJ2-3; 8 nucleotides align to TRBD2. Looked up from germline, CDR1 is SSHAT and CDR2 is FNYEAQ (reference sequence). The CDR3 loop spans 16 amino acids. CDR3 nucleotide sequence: TGTGCTAGCAGCCAATTGGGAGCGGGGGTTGCAGATACGCAGTATTTT. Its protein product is CASSQLGAGVADTQYF. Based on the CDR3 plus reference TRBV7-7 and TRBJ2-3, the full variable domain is GAGVSQSPRYKVTKRGQDVTLRCDPISSHATLYWYQQALGQGPEFLTYFNYEAQPDKSGLPSDRFSAERPEGSISTLTIQRTEQRDSAMYRCASSQLGAGVADTQYFGPGTRLTVL.

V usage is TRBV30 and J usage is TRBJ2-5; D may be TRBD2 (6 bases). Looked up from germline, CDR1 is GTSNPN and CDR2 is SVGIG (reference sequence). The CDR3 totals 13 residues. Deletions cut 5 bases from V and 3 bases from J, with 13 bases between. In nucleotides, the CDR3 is TGTGCCTGGGTCGGGACTTCCAAAGAGACCCAGTACTTC. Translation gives CAWVGTSKETQYF. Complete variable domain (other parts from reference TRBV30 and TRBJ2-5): SQTIHQWPATLVQPVGSPLSLECTVEGTSNPNLYWYRQAAGRGLQLLFYSVGIGQISSEVPQNLSASRPQDRQFILSSKKLLLSDSGFYLCAWVGTSKETQYFGPGTRLLVL.

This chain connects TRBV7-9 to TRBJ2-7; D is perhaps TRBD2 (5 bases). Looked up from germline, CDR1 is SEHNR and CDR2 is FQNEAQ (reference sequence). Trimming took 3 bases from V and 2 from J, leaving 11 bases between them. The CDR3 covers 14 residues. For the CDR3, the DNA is TGTGCCAGCAGCTTCGGAGCGGTGACCTACGAGCAGTACTTC. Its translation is CASSFGAVTYEQYF. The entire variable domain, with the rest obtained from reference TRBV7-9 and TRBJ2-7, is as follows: DTGVSQNPRHKITKRGQNVTFRCDPISEHNRLYWYRQTLGQGPEFLTYFQNEAQLEKSRLLSDRFSAERPKGSFSTLEIQRTEQGDSAMYLCASSFGAVTYEQYFGPGTRLTVT.

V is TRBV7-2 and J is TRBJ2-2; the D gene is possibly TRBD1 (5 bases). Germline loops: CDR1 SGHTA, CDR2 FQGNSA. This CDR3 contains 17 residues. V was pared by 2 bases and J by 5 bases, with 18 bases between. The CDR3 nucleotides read TGTGCCAGCAGCTTAAGGGGTGGCAGGCCTTATACCGGGGAGCTGTTTTTT. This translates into CASSLRGGRPYTGELFF.

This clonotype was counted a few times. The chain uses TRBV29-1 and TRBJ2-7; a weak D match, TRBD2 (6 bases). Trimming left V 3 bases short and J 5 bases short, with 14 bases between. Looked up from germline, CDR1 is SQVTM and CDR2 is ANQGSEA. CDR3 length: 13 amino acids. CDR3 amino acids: CSVERAGGDEQYF. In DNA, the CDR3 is TGCAGCGTTGAGCGGGCCGGGGGAGACGAGCAGTACTTC.

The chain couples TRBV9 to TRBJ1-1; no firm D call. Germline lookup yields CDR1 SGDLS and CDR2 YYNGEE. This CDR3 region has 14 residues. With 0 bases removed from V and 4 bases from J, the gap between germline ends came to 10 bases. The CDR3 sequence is CASSVARVGTEAFF. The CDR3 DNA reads TGTGCCAGCAGCGTAGCCCGGGTGGGCACTGAAGCTTTCTTT.

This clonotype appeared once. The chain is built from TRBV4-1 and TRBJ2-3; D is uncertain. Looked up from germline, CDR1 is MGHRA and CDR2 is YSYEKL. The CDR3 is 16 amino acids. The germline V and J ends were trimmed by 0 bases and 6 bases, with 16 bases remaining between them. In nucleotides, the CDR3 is TGCGCCAGCAGCCAAGATCAGCCCGAGCCCCGGGATACGCAGTATTTT. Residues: CASSQDQPEPRDTQYF.

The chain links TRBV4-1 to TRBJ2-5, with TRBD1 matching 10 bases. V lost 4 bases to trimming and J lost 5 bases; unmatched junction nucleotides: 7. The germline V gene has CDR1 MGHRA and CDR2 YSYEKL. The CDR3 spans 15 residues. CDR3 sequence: CASSLGQGFRETQYF. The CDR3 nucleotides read TGCGCCAGCAGCCTGGGACAGGGGTTTCGGGAGACCCAGTACTTC.

CDR3 region: CAWTRTDDGNYGYTF. CDR3 coding DNA: TGTGCCTGGACCCGGACAGACGACGGTAACTATGGCTACACCTTC. The gene calls are TRBV30 and TRBJ1-2; D possibly corresponds to TRBD1 (6 bases). The V end was cut by 4 bases, the J end by 1 base, with 16 bases between. Germline CDR1 is GTSNPN and CDR2 is SVGIG (reference sequence). CDR3 length: 15 residues.

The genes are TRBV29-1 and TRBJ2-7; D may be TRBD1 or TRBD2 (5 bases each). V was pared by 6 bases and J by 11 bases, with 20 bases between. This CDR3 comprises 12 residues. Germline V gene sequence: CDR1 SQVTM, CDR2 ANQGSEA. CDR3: CSVLGEGPGEYF. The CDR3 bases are TGCAGCGTCCTCGGCGAGGGGCCTGGGGAGTACTTC.

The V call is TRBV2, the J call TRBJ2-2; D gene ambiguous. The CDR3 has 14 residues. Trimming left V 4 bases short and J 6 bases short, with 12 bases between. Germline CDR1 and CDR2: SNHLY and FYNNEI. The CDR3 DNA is TGTGCCAGCAGTGGTGGGGTAATCTCCGGGGAGCTGTTTTTT. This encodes CASSGGVISGELFF.

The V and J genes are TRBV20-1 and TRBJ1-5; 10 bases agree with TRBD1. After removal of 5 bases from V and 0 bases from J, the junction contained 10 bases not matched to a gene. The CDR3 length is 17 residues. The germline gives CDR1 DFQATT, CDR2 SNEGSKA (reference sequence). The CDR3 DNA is TGCAGTGCTGCCCGGGACAGGGGAGGAAATAGCAATCAGCCCCAGCATTTT. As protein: CSAARDRGGNSNQPQHF.

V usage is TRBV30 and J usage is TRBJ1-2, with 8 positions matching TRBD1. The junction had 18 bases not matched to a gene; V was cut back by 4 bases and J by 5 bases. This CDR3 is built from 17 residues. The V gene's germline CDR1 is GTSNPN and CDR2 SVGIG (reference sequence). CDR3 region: CAWTTPDRAFSPYGYTF. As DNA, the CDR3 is TGTGCCTGGACCACCCCGGACAGGGCATTTTCCCCTTATGGCTACACCTTC.

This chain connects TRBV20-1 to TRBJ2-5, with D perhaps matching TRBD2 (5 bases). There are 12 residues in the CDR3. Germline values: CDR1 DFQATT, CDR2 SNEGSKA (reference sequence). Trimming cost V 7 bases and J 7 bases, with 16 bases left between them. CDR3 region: CSGRDIKSTQYF. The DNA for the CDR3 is TGCAGTGGCCGGGATATAAAGTCGACCCAGTACTTC.

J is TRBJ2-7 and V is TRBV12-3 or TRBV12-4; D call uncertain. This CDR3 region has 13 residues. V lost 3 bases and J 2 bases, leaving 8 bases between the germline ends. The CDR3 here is CASSFGQPYEQYF. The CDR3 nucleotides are TGTGCCAGCAGTTTCGGGCAACCCTACGAGCAGTACTTC.

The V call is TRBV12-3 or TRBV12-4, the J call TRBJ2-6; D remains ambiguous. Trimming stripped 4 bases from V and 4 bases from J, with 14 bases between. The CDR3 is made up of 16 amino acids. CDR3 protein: CASSSRGRSGANVLTF. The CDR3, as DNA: TGTGCCAGCAGTTCGCGCGGACGGTCGGGGGCCAACGTCCTGACTTTC.

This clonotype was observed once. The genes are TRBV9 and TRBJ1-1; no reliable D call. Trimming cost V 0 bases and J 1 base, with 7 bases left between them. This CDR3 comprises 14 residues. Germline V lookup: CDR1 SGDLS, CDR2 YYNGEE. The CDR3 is CASSVGTSNTEAFF. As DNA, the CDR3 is TGTGCCAGCAGCGTAGGCACCTCGAACACTGAAGCTTTCTTT.

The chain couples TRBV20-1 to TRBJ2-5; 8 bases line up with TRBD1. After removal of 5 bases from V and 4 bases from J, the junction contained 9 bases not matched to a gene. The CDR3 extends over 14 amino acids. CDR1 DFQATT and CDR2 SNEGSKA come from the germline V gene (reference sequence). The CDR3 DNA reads TGCAGTGCTGTCGACAGGGGTTTTTCAGAGACCCAGTACTTC. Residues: CSAVDRGFSETQYF.

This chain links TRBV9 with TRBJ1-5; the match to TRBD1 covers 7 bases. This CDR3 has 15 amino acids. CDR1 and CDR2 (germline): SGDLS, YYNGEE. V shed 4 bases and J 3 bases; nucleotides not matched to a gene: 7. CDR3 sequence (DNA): TGTGCCAGCAGCAAACTAGACAGGGACAATCAGCCCCAGCATTTT. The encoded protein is CASSKLDRDNQPQHF.

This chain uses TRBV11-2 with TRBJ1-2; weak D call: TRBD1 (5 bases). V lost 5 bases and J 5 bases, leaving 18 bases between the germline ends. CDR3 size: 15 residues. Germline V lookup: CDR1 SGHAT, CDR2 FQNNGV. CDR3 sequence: CASSPRRGLGYGYTF. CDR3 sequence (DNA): TGTGCCAGCAGCCCGAGGAGGGGCCTTGGGTATGGCTACACCTTC.

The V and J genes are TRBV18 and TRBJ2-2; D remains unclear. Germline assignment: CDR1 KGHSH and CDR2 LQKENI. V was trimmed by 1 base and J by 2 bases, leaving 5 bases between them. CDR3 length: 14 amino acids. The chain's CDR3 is CASSPLENTGELFF. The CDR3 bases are TGTGCCAGCTCACCACTAGAAAACACCGGGGAGCTGTTTTTT.

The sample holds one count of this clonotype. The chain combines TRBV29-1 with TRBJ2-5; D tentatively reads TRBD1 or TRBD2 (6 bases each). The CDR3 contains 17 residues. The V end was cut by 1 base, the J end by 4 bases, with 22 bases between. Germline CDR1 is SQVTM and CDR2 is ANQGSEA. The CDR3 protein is CSVEADRDPTGAETQYF. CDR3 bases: TGCAGCGTTGAAGCGGACAGAGACCCAACGGGGGCAGAGACCCAGTACTTC.

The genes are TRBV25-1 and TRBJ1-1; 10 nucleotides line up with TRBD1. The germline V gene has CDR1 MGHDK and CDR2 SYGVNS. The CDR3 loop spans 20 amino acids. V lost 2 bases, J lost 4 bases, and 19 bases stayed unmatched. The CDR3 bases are TGTGCCAGCAGTGAAACTCTCACTTGGACAGGGGGAGTAAAGGGCACTGAAGCTTTCTTT. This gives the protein CASSETLTWTGGVKGTEAFF.